Below, one T cell receptor (beta chain) is given with its context. Preparation of the TCRbeta library used unique molecular identifiers. TCRdb itself ran the PCR reads through MiXCR, one entry per CDR3 protein. The sample holds 400,000 to 500,000 distinct CDR3 sequences, about a tenth seen once. The record originates from a study of T-cell reconstitution after alpha-beta-depleted transplantation in children. CDR1 and CDR2 from the germline V gene are DFQATT and SNEGSKA (reference sequence). This CDR3 has 14 residues. V was pared by 1 base and J by 7 bases, with 16 bases between. The genes are TRBV20-1 and TRBJ2-5; D is possibly TRBD1 or TRBD2 (6 bases each). This TCR was sampled from a human donor who donated a stem cell graft to a child with acute myeloid leukemia. The sample was PBMCs from the stem cell graft donor, taken from the stem cell graft. The CDR3 reads CSARAGAARWTQYF. The CDR3 DNA is TGCAGTGCTAGAGCGGGGGCGGCCCGGTGGACCCAGTACTTC.